This T cell receptor (beta chain) was obtained from a study of vaccination and CD4 T cells after COVID-19. On this clonotype: Antigen: not known.

V dropped 5 bases and J dropped 3 bases, with 17 bases sitting between them. CDR3 length equals 15 residues. CDR1 is SGHVS and CDR2 is FQNEAQ in the germline V gene. Indicated treatment: roughly 11-day PBMC culture with coronavirus spike peptide pools or control peptides (ViraFEST assay). The collection of CD4+ T cells from the unexposed donor took place before the COVID-19 pandemic (2011-2018). With the Oncomine TCR Beta short-read assay, DNA from cultured CD4+ T cells was sequenced. DNA came from CD4+ T cells after culture. TCRdb re-called the PCR reads with MiXCR, one entry per CDR3 protein. The sample shows about 6,300 distinct CDR3 sequences, around a third of them seen only once.

This receptor was identified in a human donor in good health. The chain uses TRBV7-8 and TRBJ2-7; D might be TRBD2 (5 bases). Sequenced input: CD4+ T cells from blood, cultured in vitro. CDR3 in DNA: TGTGCCAGCAGCCCGATGGCGGGTGTTGGCTACGAGCAGTACTTC. The encoded protein is CASSPMAGVGYEQYF.